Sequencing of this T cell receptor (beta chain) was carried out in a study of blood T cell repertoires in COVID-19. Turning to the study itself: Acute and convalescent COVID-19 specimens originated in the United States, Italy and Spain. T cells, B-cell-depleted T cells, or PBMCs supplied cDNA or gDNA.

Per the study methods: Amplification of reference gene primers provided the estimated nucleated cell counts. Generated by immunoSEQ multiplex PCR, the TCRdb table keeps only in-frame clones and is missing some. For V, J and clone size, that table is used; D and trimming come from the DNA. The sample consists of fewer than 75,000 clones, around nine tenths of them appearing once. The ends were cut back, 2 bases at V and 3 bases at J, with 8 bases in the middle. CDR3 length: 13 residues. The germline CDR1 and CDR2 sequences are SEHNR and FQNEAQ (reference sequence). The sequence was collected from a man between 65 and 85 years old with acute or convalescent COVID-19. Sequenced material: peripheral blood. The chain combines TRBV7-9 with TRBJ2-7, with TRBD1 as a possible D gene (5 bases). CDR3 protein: CASSLQGGYEQYF. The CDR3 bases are TGTGCCAGCAGCTTACAGGGTGGCTACGAGCAGTACTTC.